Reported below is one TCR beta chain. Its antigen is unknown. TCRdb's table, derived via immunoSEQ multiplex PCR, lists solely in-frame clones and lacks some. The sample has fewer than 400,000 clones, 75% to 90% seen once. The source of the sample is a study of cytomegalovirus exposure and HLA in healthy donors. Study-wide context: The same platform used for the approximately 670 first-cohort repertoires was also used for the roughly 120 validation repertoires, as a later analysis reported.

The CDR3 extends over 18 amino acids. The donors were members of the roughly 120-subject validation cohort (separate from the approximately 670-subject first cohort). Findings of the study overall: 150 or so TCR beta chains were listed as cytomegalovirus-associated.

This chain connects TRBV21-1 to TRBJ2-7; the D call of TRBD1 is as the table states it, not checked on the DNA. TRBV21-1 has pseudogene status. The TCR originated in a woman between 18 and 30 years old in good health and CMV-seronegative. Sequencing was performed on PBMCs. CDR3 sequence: CASSREQDKRTGIYEQYF. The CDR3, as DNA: TGTGCCAGCAGCAGAGAACAAGATAAGAGGACAGGGATCTACGAGCAGTACTTC.